This T cell receptor beta chain was retrieved from a study of blood T cell repertoires in COVID-19. At the level of the study: Both acute and convalescent COVID-19 samples were obtained from the United States, Italy and Spain.

The CDR3 length is 14 residues. Sequenced by immunoSEQ multiplex PCR; TCRdb stores in-frame clones only, minus some. Of about 280,000 clones listed, approximately 85% are singletons. The V call is TRBV21-1, the J call TRBJ1-5; the table's D call of TRBD1 was not tested on the DNA. TRBV21-1 is a listed pseudogene. The sample taken for sequencing was peripheral blood. The clonotype was recovered from a woman aged 70 to 79 with acute or convalescent COVID-19. CDR3 loop: CASSKLQGNQPQHF. The DNA for the CDR3 is TGTGCCAGCAGCAAGCTTCAGGGCAATCAGCCCCAGCATTTT.